The 25 T cell receptor beta chains below were found in one sample sequenced in a study of post-analysis software for immune sequencing data. These receptors lack a known antigen. Libraries were made from TCR beta cDNA, and they carried unique molecular identifiers. TCRdb redid the calling of the PCR reads with MiXCR, one entry per CDR3 protein. This sample carries 600,000 to 750,000 distinct CDR3 sequences, 59% of them seen once, and the ten largest clones take 10% to 12%. Points from the study as a whole: TRBV5-6, TRBV5-1 and TRBV20-1 were among a handful of TRBV segments more frequent in patients than controls.

The material sequenced was blood. The receptors here all came from a girl aged 2 to 10 with multiple sclerosis.

The chain carries TRBV5-4 and TRBJ1-1; D is possibly TRBD1 (6 bases). The CDR3 is 15 amino acids. V was pared by 4 bases and J by 6 bases, with 19 bases between. Germline V CDR1 and CDR2: SGHNT, YYREEE (reference sequence). CDR3 sequence (DNA): TGTGCCAGCAGCCTGGGCCGGGGGGCTGGTCCTGAAGCTTTCTTT. It yields the protein CASSLGRGAGPEAFF.

The chain uses TRBV10-3 and TRBJ2-7; D call uncertain. V dropped 7 bases and J dropped 3 bases, with 10 bases sitting between them. CDR3 length: 12 residues. The V gene's germline CDR1 is ENHRY and CDR2 SYGVKD. CDR3 residues: CAIKTAYYEQYF. CDR3 bases: TGTGCCATCAAGACCGCTTACTACGAGCAGTACTTC.

The rearrangement links TRBV11-2 to TRBJ2-4, with D possibly called TRBD1 or TRBD2 (5 bases each). This CDR3 spans 14 amino acids. Trimming shortened V by 5 bases and J by 4 bases, and 12 bases separated the two germline ends. Germline values: CDR1 SGHAT, CDR2 FQNNGV. The CDR3 is CASSPPGRKNIQYF. The CDR3 nucleotides are TGTGCCAGCAGCCCTCCGGGACGGAAAAACATTCAGTACTTC.

This clonotype was seen a handful of times. The rearrangement joins TRBV29-1 to TRBJ2-7; 7 bases fit TRBD1. Per germline, CDR1 SQVTM and CDR2 ANQGSEA. V shed 6 bases and J 0 bases; nucleotides not matched to a gene: 8. The CDR3 extends over 14 amino acids. The CDR3 loop is CSVENRGSSYEQYF. Here the CDR3 DNA reads TGCAGCGTCGAGAACAGGGGAAGCTCCTACGAGCAGTACTTC.

The chain combines TRBV20-1 with TRBJ2-5; 8 bases match TRBD1. The germline V gene has CDR1 DFQATT and CDR2 SNEGSKA (reference sequence). The CDR3 is 15 amino acids. V lost 2 bases and J lost 2; bases outside the gene matches: 7. The CDR3 DNA follows: TGCAGTGCTAGAAAACAGGGGGTAGGACAAGAGACCCAGTACTTC. The encoded protein is CSARKQGVGQETQYF.

This clonotype turned up a few times. The chain's CDR3 is CASSFGTSEETQYF. As DNA, the CDR3 is TGTGCCAGCAGCTTTGGGACTAGCGAAGAGACCCAGTACTTC. The J gene is TRBJ2-5, the V gene TRBV6-5, with 10 bases lining up with TRBD2. CDR3 length: 14 amino acids. V lost 6 bases to trimming and J lost 3 bases; unmatched junction nucleotides: 4. CDR1 MNHEY and CDR2 SVGAGI come from the germline V gene.

The chain is built from TRBV5-1 and TRBJ2-1; 9 positions match TRBD2. Germline assignment: CDR1 SGHRS and CDR2 YFSETQ. CDR3 length: 16 amino acids. V shed 1 base and J 2 bases; nucleotides not matched to a gene: 4. DNA of the CDR3: TGCGCCAGCAGCTTGAATGCGGGGGGGACCTACAATGAGCAGTTCTTC. It codes for CASSLNAGGTYNEQFF.

This chain links TRBV29-1 with TRBJ1-2; D remains ambiguous. Trimming stripped 3 bases from V and 6 bases from J, with 14 bases between. From germline, CDR1 is SQVTM and CDR2 ANQGSEA. The CDR3 loop spans 13 amino acids. The CDR3 spells CSVDILGADGYTF. As DNA, the CDR3 is TGCAGCGTTGATATACTGGGAGCGGATGGCTACACCTTC.

The genes are TRBV7-9 and TRBJ2-2, with 7 bases fitting TRBD1. The germline V gene has CDR1 SEHNR and CDR2 FQNEAQ (reference sequence). The CDR3 has 15 amino acids. V shed 5 bases and J 5 bases; nucleotides not matched to a gene: 8. The CDR3: CASSQRQGITGELFF. Here the CDR3 DNA reads TGTGCCAGCAGCCAACGACAGGGTATTACCGGGGAGCTGTTTTTT.

The chain uses TRBV6-5 and TRBJ1-6, with D hard to call. Germline V gene sequence: CDR1 MNHEY, CDR2 SVGAGI. This CDR3 is built from 14 residues. With 4 bases removed from V and 14 bases from J, the gap between germline ends came to 18 bases. The CDR3 nucleotides read TGTGCCAGCAGTTCACGGACCAGGTCAGACGCCCTCCACTTT. As protein: CASSSRTRSDALHF.

This clonotype was seen a few times. This chain links TRBV6-5 with TRBJ2-1, with 9 bases lining up with TRBD2. V lost 6 bases and J lost 4; bases outside the gene matches: 7. This CDR3 has 15 residues. Germline assignment: CDR1 MNHEY and CDR2 SVGAGI. Written as DNA, the CDR3 is TGTGCCAGCAGAGAGAGCGGGAGGCCTTACAATGAGCAGTTCTTC. As protein: CASRESGRPYNEQFF.

The chain links TRBV4-1 to TRBJ2-1, with 7 nucleotides matching TRBD2. V was pared by 5 bases and J by 0 bases, with 7 bases of the junction left unmatched. This CDR3 is built from 16 residues. CDR1 and CDR2 (germline): MGHRA, YSYEKL. The CDR3 region has the DNA TGCGCCAGCAGCAGCGGGACCCACAGCTCCTACAATGAGCAGTTCTTC. Its translation is CASSSGTHSSYNEQFF.

This rearrangement joins TRBV3-1 to TRBJ2-5; a possible D gene is TRBD2 (6 bases). This CDR3 has 17 amino acids. V was shortened by 0 bases and J by 0 bases, with 14 bases between the two germline ends. Germline V gene sequence: CDR1 LGHDT, CDR2 YNNKEL (reference sequence). CDR3 sequence: CASSQDERGIHQETQYF. CDR3 nucleotide sequence: TGTGCCAGCAGCCAAGATGAACGGGGGATTCACCAAGAGACCCAGTACTTC.

The chain employs TRBV6-2 or TRBV6-3 and TRBJ1-1; D might be TRBD1 (6 bases). The V end lost 2 bases, the J end lost 5 bases, and 18 bases lay between the germline ends. Germline CDR1 MNHEY, CDR2 SVGEGT. There are 16 residues in the CDR3. CDR3 amino acids: CASSYRRWGARTEAFF. As DNA, the CDR3 is TGTGCCAGCAGTTACCGACGGTGGGGGGCGCGAACTGAAGCTTTCTTT.

Written as DNA, the CDR3 is TGCGCCAGCAAGAACCGACTAATGGGGGACGATGAGCAGTTCTTC. Translated, it gives CASKNRLMGDDEQFF. This rearrangement joins TRBV5-1 to TRBJ2-1; D could derive from TRBD1 or TRBD2 (5 bases each). The CDR3 has 15 amino acids. Trimming shortened V by 6 bases and J by 8 bases, and 21 bases separated the two germline ends. CDR1 is SGHRS and CDR2 is YFSETQ in the germline V gene.

This clonotype was recorded a few times. V and J are TRBV5-1 and TRBJ2-1; unclear D gene. The CDR3 loop spans 15 amino acids. In germline, CDR1 is SGHRS, CDR2 YFSETQ. The V gene lost 1 base and the J gene lost 2 bases, with 10 bases spanning the gap. The CDR3 loop is CASSLSPETYNEQFF. Written as DNA, the CDR3 is TGCGCCAGCAGCTTGAGCCCTGAAACCTACAATGAGCAGTTCTTC.

This clonotype has at least ten counts. This chain links TRBV3-1 with TRBJ2-7; TRBD2 is a possible D gene (5 bases). The CDR3 length is 11 residues. Germline V lookup: CDR1 LGHDT, CDR2 YNNKEL (reference sequence). Trimming took 1 base from V and 7 from J, leaving 5 bases between them. CDR3 DNA: TGTGCCAGCAGCCAAGCGGGAGAGCAGTACTTC. It is translated as CASSQAGEQYF.

The genes are TRBV29-1 and TRBJ2-1; 8 bases map to TRBD2. The CDR3 contains 13 residues. With V trimmed by 7 bases and J by 3 bases, 5 bases remained unmatched. Germline V CDR1 and CDR2: SQVTM, ANQGSEA. The CDR3 coding sequence is TGCAGCGACCGGGGGGGGTTCTACAATGAGCAGTTCTTC. As protein: CSDRGGFYNEQFF.

The chain joins TRBV7-9 to TRBJ2-1; a possible D gene is TRBD1 (7 bases). The CDR3 runs 17 residues. The germline V and J ends were trimmed by 1 base and 2 bases, with 15 bases remaining between them. Germline V gene sequence: CDR1 SEHNR, CDR2 FQNEAQ (reference sequence). CDR3 coding DNA: TGTGCCAGCAGCTTAGTTTTGTCAGGGGGGACCTACAATGAGCAGTTCTTC. Translating gives CASSLVLSGGTYNEQFF.

The chain joins TRBV12-3 or TRBV12-4 to TRBJ2-1; 8 bases map to TRBD2. The J segment lost 4 bases and the V segment lost 7 bases, leaving 9 bases of the junction unmatched. This CDR3 is built from 15 residues. The CDR3 DNA follows: TGTGCCAGCACTCCCCTGTCGGGAGGGTACAATGAGCAGTTCTTC. Translated, it gives CASTPLSGGYNEQFF.

This clonotype has more than one count but fewer than ten. At one end the junction does not follow the germline gene, possibly because of a read error. The chain has TRBV29-1 and TRBJ2-7, with D hard to call. CDR1 is SQVTM and CDR2 is ANQGSEA in the germline V gene. This CDR3 is built from 12 residues. The CDR3 nucleotides are TGCGGCGTTGCGACCGAACGGTACGAGCAGTACTTC. It encodes CGVATERYEQYF.

This sequence joins TRBV6-5 and TRBJ2-3; tentative D call: TRBD1 (5 bases). The CDR3 covers 15 residues. The germline V gene has CDR1 MNHEY and CDR2 SVGAGI. The V end lost 3 bases, the J end lost 3 bases, and 13 bases lay between the germline ends. Here the CDR3 DNA reads TGTGCCAGCAGTTATACCGCAGGGTTAACAGATACGCAGTATTTT. Translating it yields CASSYTAGLTDTQYF.

V gene TRBV5-1 combines with J gene TRBJ2-5; no firm D call. The germline V and J ends were trimmed by 1 base and 1 base, with 14 bases remaining between them. Germline V gene lookup returns CDR1 SGHRS and CDR2 YFSETQ. CDR3 length: 16 residues. The CDR3 DNA follows: TGCGCCAGCAGCTTGCGGCCCCGGCAGATCCAAGAGACCCAGTACTTC. As protein: CASSLRPRQIQETQYF.

V is TRBV29-1 and J is TRBJ2-5, with D perhaps given as TRBD1 or TRBD2 (6 bases each). Trimming cost V 5 bases and J 5 bases, with 15 bases left between them. This CDR3 is 13 amino acids long. Germline V gene data show CDR1 as SQVTM and CDR2 as ANQGSEA. The CDR3 DNA sequence: TGCAGCGTTACCAGGGGACGGGGGGAGACCCAGTACTTC. It is translated as CSVTRGRGETQYF.

In the case of this clonotype: This may be a read error, as it is one base from a much larger clone. The chain is built from TRBV7-8 and TRBJ2-1, with D hard to call. The CDR3 has 11 amino acids. Trimming took 5 bases from V and 5 from J, leaving 4 bases between them. Germline CDR1 SGHVS, CDR2 FQNEAQ. CDR3 sequence: CASSHDNEQFF. CDR3 bases: TGTGCCAGCAGCCACGACAATGAGCAGTTCTTC.